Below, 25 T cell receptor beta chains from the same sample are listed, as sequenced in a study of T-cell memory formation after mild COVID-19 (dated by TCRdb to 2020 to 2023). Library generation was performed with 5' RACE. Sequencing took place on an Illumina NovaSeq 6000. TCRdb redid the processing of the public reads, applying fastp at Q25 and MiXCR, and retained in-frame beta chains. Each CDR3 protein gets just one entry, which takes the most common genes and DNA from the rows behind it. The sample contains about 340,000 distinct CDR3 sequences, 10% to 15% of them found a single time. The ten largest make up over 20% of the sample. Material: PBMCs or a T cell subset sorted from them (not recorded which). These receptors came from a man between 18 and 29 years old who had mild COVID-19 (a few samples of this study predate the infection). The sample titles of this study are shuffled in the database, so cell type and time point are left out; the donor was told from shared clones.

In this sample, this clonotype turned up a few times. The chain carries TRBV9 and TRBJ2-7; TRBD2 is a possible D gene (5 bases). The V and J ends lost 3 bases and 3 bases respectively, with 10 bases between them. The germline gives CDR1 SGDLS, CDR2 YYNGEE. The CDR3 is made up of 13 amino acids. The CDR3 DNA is TGTGCCAGCAGCGCCGGGGAATTCTACGAGCAGTACTTC. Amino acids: CASSAGEFYEQYF.

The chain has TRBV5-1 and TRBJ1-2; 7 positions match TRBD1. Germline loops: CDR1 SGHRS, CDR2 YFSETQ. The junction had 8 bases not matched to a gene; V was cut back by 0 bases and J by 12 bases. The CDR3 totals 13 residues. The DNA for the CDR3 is TGCGCCAGCAGCTTGGAAGGGGGCCCTCCGGACACCTTC. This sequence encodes CASSLEGGPPDTF.

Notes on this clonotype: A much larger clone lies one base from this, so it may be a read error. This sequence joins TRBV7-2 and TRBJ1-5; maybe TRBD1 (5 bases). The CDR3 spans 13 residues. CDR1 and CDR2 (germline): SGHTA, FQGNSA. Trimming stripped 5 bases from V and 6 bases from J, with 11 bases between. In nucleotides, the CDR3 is TGTGCCAGCAGCCAGGGAGTAGGTCAGCCCCAGCATTTT. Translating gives CASSQGVGQPQHF.

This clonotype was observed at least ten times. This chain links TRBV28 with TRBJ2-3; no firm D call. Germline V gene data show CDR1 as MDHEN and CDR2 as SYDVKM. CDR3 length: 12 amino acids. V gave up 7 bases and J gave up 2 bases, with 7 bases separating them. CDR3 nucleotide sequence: TGTGCCAGCACCAGCTTCACAGATACGCAGTATTTT. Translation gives CASTSFTDTQYF.

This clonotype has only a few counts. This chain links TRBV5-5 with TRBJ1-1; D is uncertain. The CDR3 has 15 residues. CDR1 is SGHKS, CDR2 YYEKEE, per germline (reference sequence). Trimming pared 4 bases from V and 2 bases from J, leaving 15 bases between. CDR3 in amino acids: CASSPGPLGNTEAFF. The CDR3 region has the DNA TGTGCCAGCAGCCCGGGTCCTCTGGGAAACACTGAAGCTTTCTTT.

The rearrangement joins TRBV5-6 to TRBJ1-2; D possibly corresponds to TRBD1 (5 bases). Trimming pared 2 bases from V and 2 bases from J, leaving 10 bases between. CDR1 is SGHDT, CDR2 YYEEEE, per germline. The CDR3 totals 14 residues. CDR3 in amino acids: CASSFVQGNYGYTF. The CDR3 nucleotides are TGTGCCAGCAGCTTTGTTCAGGGAAACTATGGCTACACCTTC.

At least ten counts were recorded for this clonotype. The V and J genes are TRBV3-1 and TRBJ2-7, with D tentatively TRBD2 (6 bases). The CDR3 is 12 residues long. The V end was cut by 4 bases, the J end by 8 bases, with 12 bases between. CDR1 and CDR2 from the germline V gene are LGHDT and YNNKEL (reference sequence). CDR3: CASSPEAGKQYF. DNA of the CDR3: TGTGCCAGCAGCCCGGAGGCGGGGAAGCAGTACTTC.

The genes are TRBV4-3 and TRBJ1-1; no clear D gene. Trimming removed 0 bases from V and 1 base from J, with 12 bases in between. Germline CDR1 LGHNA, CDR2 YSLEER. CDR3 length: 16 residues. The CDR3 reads CASSQDRARKNTEAFF. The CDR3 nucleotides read TGCGCCAGCAGCCAAGATAGGGCCAGAAAGAACACTGAAGCTTTCTTT.

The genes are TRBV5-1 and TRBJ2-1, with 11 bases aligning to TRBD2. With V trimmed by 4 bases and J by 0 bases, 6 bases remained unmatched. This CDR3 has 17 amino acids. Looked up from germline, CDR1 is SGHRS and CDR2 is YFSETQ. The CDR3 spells CASSPTLAGVSYNEQFF. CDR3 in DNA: TGCGCCAGCAGCCCGACACTAGCGGGGGTCTCCTACAATGAGCAGTTCTTC. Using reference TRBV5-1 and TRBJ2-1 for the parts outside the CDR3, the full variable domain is KAGVTQTPRYLIKTRGQQVTLSCSPISGHRSVSWYQQTPGQGLQFLFEYFSETQRNKGNFPGRFSGRQFSNSRSEMNVSTLELGDSALYLCASSPTLAGVSYNEQFFGPGTRLTVL.

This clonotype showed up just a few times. CDR3 sequence: CASSLLVVPGGAGRNTGELFF. In DNA form, the CDR3 reads TGCGCCAGCAGCTTGCTTGTGGTGCCCGGAGGCGCGGGACGGAACACCGGGGAGCTGTTTTTT. The chain couples TRBV5-1 to TRBJ2-2; D is perhaps TRBD2 (6 bases). Germline V gene sequence: CDR1 SGHRS, CDR2 YFSETQ. The germline V and J ends were trimmed by 1 base and 1 base, with 26 bases remaining between them. CDR3 length: 21 residues.

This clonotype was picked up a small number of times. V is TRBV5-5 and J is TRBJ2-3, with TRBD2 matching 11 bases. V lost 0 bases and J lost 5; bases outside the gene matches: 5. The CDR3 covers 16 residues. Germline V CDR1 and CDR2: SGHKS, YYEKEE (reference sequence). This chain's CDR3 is CASSLALAGGIDTQYF. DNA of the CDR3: TGTGCCAGCAGCTTGGCCCTAGCGGGGGGAATAGATACGCAGTATTTT.

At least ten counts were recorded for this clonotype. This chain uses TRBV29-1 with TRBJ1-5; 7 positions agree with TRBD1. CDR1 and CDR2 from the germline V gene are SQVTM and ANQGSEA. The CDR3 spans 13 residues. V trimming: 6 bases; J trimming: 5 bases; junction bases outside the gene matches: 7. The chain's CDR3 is CSVRQGEHQPQHF. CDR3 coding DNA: TGCAGCGTCAGACAGGGAGAGCATCAGCCCCAGCATTTT.

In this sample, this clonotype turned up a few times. This CDR3 reads CASSLGSRGGLSSTQYF. The CDR3 DNA reads as TGCGCCAGCAGCTTGGGCTCCCGGGGGGGGCTGTCGTCTACGCAGTATTTT. The chain links TRBV5-1 to TRBJ2-3; TRBD2 aligns across 8 bases. V lost 0 bases to trimming and J lost 8 bases; unmatched junction nucleotides: 14. This CDR3 region has 17 residues. Germline-derived CDR1 and CDR2 are SGHRS and YFSETQ.

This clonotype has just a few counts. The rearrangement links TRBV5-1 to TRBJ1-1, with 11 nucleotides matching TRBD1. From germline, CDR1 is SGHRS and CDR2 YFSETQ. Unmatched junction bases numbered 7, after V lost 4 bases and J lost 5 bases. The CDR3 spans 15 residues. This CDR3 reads CASSPWTGGSTEAFF. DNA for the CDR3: TGCGCCAGCAGCCCATGGACAGGGGGCAGTACTGAAGCTTTCTTT.

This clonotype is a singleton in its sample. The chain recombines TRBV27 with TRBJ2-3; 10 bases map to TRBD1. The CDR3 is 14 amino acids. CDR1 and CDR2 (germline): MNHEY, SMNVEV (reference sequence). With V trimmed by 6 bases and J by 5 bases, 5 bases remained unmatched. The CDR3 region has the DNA TGTGCCAGCAGCCTGGACAGGGGGGTAGATACGCAGTATTTT. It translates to CASSLDRGVDTQYF.

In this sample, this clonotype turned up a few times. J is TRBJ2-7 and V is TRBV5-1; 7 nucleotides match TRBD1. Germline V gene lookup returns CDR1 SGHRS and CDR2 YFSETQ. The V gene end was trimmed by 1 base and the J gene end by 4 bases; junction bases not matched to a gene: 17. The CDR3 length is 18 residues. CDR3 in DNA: TGCGCCAGCAGCTTGCCCGAAACGACTGGGACAGTTTTTTACGAGCAGTACTTC. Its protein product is CASSLPETTGTVFYEQYF.

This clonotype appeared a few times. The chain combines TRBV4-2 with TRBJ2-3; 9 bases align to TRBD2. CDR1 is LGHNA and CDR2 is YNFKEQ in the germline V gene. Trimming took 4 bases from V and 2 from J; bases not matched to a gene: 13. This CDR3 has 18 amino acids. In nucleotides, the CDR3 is TGTGCCAGCAGCCTTAGCGGGGGCAACCCCCCTTCCACAGATACGCAGTATTTT. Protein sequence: CASSLSGGNPPSTDTQYF.

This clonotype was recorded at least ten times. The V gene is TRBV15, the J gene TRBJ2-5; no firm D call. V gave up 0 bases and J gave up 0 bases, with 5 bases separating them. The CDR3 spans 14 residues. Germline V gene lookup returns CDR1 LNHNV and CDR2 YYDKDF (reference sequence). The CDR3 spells CATSREGYQETQYF. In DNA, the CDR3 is TGTGCCACCAGCAGAGAAGGTTACCAAGAGACCCAGTACTTC.

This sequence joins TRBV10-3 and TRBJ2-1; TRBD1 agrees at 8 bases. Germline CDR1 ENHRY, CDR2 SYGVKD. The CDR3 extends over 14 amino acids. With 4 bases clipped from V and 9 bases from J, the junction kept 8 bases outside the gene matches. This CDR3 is CAISGTDRAVEQFF. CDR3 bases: TGTGCCATCAGTGGGACGGACAGGGCCGTTGAGCAGTTCTTC.

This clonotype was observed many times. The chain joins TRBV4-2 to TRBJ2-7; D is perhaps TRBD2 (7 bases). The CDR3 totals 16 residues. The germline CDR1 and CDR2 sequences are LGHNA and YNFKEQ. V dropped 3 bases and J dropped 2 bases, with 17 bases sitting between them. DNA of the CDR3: TGTGCCAGCAGCCAGATAGGGGGGGCGGGGACCTACGAGCAGTACTTC. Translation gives CASSQIGGAGTYEQYF.

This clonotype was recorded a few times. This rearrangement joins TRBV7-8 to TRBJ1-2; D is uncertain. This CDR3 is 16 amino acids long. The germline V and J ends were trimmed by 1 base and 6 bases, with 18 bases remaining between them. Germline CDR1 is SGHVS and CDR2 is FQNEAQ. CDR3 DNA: TGTGCCAGCAGCTTAGGAAACTGGGCAGGTGAAGATGGCTACACCTTC. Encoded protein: CASSLGNWAGEDGYTF.

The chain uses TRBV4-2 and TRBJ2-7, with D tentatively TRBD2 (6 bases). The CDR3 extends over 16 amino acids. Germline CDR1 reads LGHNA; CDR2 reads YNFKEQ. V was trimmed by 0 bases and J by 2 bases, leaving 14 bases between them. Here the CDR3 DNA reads TGTGCCAGCAGCCAAGATGTCGGGGGTTCGGCCTACGAGCAGTACTTC. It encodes CASSQDVGGSAYEQYF.

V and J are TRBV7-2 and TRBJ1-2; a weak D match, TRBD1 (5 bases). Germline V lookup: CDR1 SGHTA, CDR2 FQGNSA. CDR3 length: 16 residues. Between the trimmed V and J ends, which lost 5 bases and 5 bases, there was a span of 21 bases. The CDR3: CASSDHPPGTEYGYTF. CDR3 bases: TGTGCCAGCAGCGATCATCCCCCCGGGACGGAATATGGCTACACCTTC. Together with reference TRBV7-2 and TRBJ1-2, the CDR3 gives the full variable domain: GAGVSQSPSNKVTEKGKDVELRCDPISGHTALYWYRQSLGQGLEFLIYFQGNSAPDKSGLPSDRFSAERTGGSVSTLTIQRTQQEDSAVYLCASSDHPPGTEYGYTFGSGTRLTVV.

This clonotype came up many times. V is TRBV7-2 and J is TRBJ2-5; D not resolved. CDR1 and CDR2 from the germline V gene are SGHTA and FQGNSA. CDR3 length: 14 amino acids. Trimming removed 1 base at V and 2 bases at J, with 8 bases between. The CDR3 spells CASSLVARQETQYF. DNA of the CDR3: TGTGCCAGCAGCTTAGTGGCGCGGCAAGAGACCCAGTACTTC.

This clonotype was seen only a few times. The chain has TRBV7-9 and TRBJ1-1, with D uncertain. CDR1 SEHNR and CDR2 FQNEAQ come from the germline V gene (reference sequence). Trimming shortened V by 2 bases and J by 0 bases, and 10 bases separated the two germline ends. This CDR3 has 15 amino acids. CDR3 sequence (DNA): TGTGCCAGCAGCTTATCTCTGGGAATGAACACTGAAGCTTTCTTT. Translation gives CASSLSLGMNTEAFF.